These 17 T cell receptor beta chains were all obtained from the same sample, sequenced in a study of spatial heterogeneity in lung cancer (dated by TCRdb to about 2019). The label giving this sample's time point can be read as: sample taken at primary tumor resection. Whole RNA extracted from tumor and nontumor lung tissue, or from cryopreserved PBMC samples, was used for TCR sequencing without cell sorting. The library was prepared using 5' RACE. The reads were generated on a NextSeq 500. In-frame beta chains were kept once TCRdb had trimmed the public reads at Q25 with fastp and called clones with MiXCR. When rows share a CDR3 protein, they turn into one entry using the most common DNA and genes. The sample records 35,000 to 55,000 distinct CDR3 sequences, approximately 14% of which are singletons. The ten largest clones take up 55% to 60% of the sample. Specimen: PBMCs, collected at surgery. All receptors come from a male donor with early-stage non-small cell lung cancer.

The rearrangement uses TRBV7-9 and TRBJ2-1, with TRBD2 matching 7 bases. The CDR3 is 16 amino acids. Germline CDR1 and CDR2: SEHNR and FQNEAQ (reference sequence). V gave up 5 bases and J gave up 2 bases; unmatched junction bases: 9. The CDR3 region is CASSTPRAGTYNEQFF. The CDR3, as DNA: TGTGCCAGCAGCACACCTAGAGCGGGAACCTACAATGAGCAGTTCTTC.

This chain uses TRBV20-1 with TRBJ2-5, with D maybe TRBD1 (6 bases). This CDR3 has 14 residues. V lost 5 bases, J lost 1 base, and 14 bases lay in between. Germline V gives CDR1 DFQATT, CDR2 SNEGSKA (reference sequence). CDR3 loop: CSASKDRVQETQYF. The CDR3, as DNA: TGCAGTGCTTCAAAGGACAGAGTCCAAGAGACCCAGTACTTC.

The V and J genes are TRBV12-3 or TRBV12-4 and TRBJ2-5; D unresolved. This CDR3 has 15 amino acids. Trimming took off 7 bases at V and 0 bases at J, with 15 bases between the two ends. This CDR3 is CASTIREGYQETQYF. CDR3 in DNA: TGTGCCAGCACTATTAGGGAAGGGTACCAAGAGACCCAGTACTTC.

This clonotype has a handful of counts. The CDR3 coding sequence is TGCGCCAGCAGCCAAGATCCCGGACTAGCGGGACTCCTGGGCAATGAGCAGTTCTTC. This sequence encodes CASSQDPGLAGLLGNEQFF. This chain joins TRBV4-3 and TRBJ2-1, with 12 bases fitting TRBD2. CDR3 length: 19 amino acids. Germline lookup yields CDR1 LGHNA and CDR2 YSLEER. With 0 bases clipped from V and 6 bases from J, the junction kept 12 bases outside the gene matches.

This clonotype has a count of ten or more. The gene calls are TRBV7-2 and TRBJ2-3, with 7 bases that match TRBD2. The CDR3 length is 15 residues. In germline, CDR1 is SGHTA, CDR2 FQGNSA. Trimming removed 1 base from V and 2 bases from J; junction bases left unmatched: 3. The CDR3 nucleotides read TGTGCCAGCAGCTTAGAGGCGGGGGACACAGATACGCAGTATTTT. Its translation: CASSLEAGDTDTQYF.

Ten or more counts support this clonotype. The chain is built from TRBV12-3 or TRBV12-4 and TRBJ1-4; D uncertain. CDR3 length: 14 residues. V was cut by 3 bases and J by 0 bases, with 5 bases left in between. This chain's CDR3 is CASSLFSTNEKLFF. In DNA form, the CDR3 reads TGTGCCAGCAGTTTGTTTTCAACTAATGAAAAACTGTTTTTT.

This clonotype was seen a handful of times. The DNA for the CDR3 is TGTGCCAGCAGCTTTTACGGGATGAACACCGGGGAGCTGTTTTTT. This gives the protein CASSFYGMNTGELFF. The chain is built from TRBV11-2 and TRBJ2-2; TRBD2 is a possible D gene (5 bases). The CDR3 loop spans 15 amino acids. Germline assignment: CDR1 SGHAT and CDR2 FQNNGV. Trimming stripped 3 bases from V and 1 base from J, with 9 bases between.

In its sample, this clonotype was seen many times. The genes are TRBV21-1 and TRBJ1-1; the table gives TRBD1 as D, unverified against the DNA. TRBV21-1 is termed a pseudogene. This CDR3 is 16 amino acids long. The CDR3 nucleotides read TGTGCCAGCAGCTCTGGACAGGGAGGGGAGGACACTGAAGCTTTCTTT. Encoded protein: CASSSGQGGEDTEAFF.

This clonotype was recorded a few times. J is TRBJ1-3 and V is TRBV4-1, with TRBD1 as a possible D gene (5 bases). The germline V and J ends were trimmed by 5 bases and 2 bases, with 16 bases remaining between them. This CDR3 region has 16 residues. Looked up from germline, CDR1 is MGHRA and CDR2 is YSYEKL. CDR3 sequence reads: CASSAGPPRTGNTIYF. CDR3 coding DNA: TGCGCCAGCAGCGCGGGACCGCCTCGGACTGGAAACACCATATATTTT.

This clonotype has only a few counts. The gene calls are TRBV3-1 and TRBJ2-5; D perhaps matches TRBD2 (7 bases). The germline V gene has CDR1 LGHDT and CDR2 YNNKEL (reference sequence). Between the trimmed V and J ends, which lost 4 bases and 1 base, there was a span of 16 bases. The CDR3 totals 16 residues. Here the CDR3 DNA reads TGTGCCAGCAGCCGGAGGGGGGGGCCAAGCCAAGAGACCCAGTACTTC. Its translation is CASSRRGGPSQETQYF.

The table lists this clonotype with many counts. V is TRBV12-3 or TRBV12-4 and J is TRBJ2-3; weak D call: TRBD2 (7 bases). V lost 3 bases, J lost 7 bases, and 14 bases lay in between. The CDR3 contains 14 residues. CDR3 protein: CASSFGLGGHTQYF. For the CDR3, the DNA is TGTGCCAGCAGTTTCGGTTTGGGGGGGCATACGCAGTATTTT.

This chain links TRBV18 with TRBJ1-1; D uncertain. The germline V gene encodes CDR1 KGHSH and CDR2 LQKENI. V lost 3 bases, J lost 1 base, and 6 bases lay in between. The length of the CDR3 is 13 residues. The CDR3 DNA follows: TGTGCCAGCTCACCTGTAGGGAACACTGAAGCTTTCTTT. This encodes CASSPVGNTEAFF.

V gene TRBV20-1 combines with J gene TRBJ2-7; 8 bases match TRBD2. CDR3 length: 14 residues. Germline V lookup: CDR1 DFQATT, CDR2 SNEGSKA (reference sequence). With 3 bases clipped from V and 3 bases from J, the junction kept 7 bases outside the gene matches. This CDR3 is CSASSGSGGYEQYF. As DNA, the CDR3 is TGCAGTGCTAGCAGCGGGAGTGGAGGCTACGAGCAGTACTTC.

The rearrangement uses TRBV28 and TRBJ1-5, with no clear D. Looked up from germline, CDR1 is MDHEN and CDR2 is SYDVKM. V dropped 4 bases and J dropped 2 bases, with 9 bases sitting between them. CDR3 length: 14 residues. The CDR3 here is CASSWIMGNQPQHF. As DNA, the CDR3 is TGTGCCAGCAGTTGGATTATGGGCAATCAGCCCCAGCATTTT.

V gene TRBV2 combines with J gene TRBJ1-1; 9 bases match TRBD1. The CDR3 contains 14 residues. V lost 4 bases and J lost 5; bases outside the gene matches: 5. Germline values: CDR1 SNHLY, CDR2 FYNNEI. This CDR3 reads CASSVGQGSTEAFF. The CDR3 nucleotides read TGTGCCAGCAGTGTAGGACAGGGGAGTACTGAAGCTTTCTTT.

This clonotype was recorded a few times. The chain recombines TRBV19 with TRBJ2-5; D unresolved. CDR3 size: 13 residues. The germline gives CDR1 LNHDA, CDR2 SQIVND (reference sequence). The V gene lost 3 bases and the J gene lost 7 bases, with 12 bases spanning the gap. Here the CDR3 reads CASSIGRVATQYF. In DNA form, the CDR3 reads TGTGCCAGTAGTATTGGCCGGGTGGCGACCCAGTACTTC.

A few counts support this clonotype. V and J are TRBV5-1 and TRBJ2-3, with D tentatively TRBD1 (6 bases). CDR3 length: 14 residues. The germline V gene encodes CDR1 SGHRS and CDR2 YFSETQ. The V and J ends lost 0 bases and 4 bases respectively, with 9 bases between them. CDR3: CASSLGTVSDTQYF. The CDR3 DNA sequence: TGCGCCAGCAGCTTGGGGACAGTGTCAGATACGCAGTATTTT.